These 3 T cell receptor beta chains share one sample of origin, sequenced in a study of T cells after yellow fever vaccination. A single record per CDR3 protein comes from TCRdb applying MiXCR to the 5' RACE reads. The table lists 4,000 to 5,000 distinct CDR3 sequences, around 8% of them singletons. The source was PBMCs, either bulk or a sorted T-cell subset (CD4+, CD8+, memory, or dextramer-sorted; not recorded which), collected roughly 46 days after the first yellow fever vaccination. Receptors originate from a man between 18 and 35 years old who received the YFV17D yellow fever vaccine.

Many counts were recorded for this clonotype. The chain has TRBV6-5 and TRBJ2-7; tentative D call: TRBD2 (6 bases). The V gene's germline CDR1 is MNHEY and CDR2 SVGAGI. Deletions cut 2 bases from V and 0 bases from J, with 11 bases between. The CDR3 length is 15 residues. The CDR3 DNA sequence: TGTGCCAGCAGTTACGGGGCGGGGACCTCCTACGAGCAGTACGTC. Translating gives CASSYGAGTSYEQYV.

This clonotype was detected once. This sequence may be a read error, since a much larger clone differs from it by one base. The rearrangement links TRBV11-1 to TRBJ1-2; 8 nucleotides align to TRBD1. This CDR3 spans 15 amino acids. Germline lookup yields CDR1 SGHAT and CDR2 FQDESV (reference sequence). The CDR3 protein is CACSFRTGRVDGYTF. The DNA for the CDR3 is TGTGCCTGCAGCTTCCGGACAGGGAGGGTTGATGGCTACACCTTC.

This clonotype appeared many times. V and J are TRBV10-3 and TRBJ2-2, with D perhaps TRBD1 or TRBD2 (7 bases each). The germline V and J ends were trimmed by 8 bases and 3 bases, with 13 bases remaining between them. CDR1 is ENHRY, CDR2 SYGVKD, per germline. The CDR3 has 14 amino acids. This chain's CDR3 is CAISTGRDTGELFF. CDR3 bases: TGTGCCATCTCGACAGGGAGGGACACCGGGGAGCTGTTTTTT.